One and the same sample provided the 7 T cell receptor beta chains below, sequenced in a study of T cells in Graves' hyperthyroidism and ophthalmopathy. TCR beta CDR3 region amplification was performed from RNA transcripts. First-round RT-PCR targeting the TCR CDR3 was performed with the HTBI primer set. TCRdb fed the multiplex PCR reads into MiXCR, producing one record per CDR3 protein. The sample holds about 210,000 distinct CDR3 sequences; roughly 18% are singletons and the top ten take around 50%. Specimen: blood. Receptors were obtained from a man between 50 and 59 years old with Graves' hyperthyroidism.

Many counts were recorded for this clonotype. The rearrangement joins TRBV11-3 to TRBJ2-1, with 8 bases lining up with TRBD2. The CDR3 runs 13 residues. Germline V gene data show CDR1 as SGHNT and CDR2 as YENEEA. J was trimmed by 10 bases and V by 5 bases; bases with no gene match: 7. CDR3 region: CASSPGLAHEQFF. CDR3 nucleotide sequence: TGTGCCAGCAGCCCCGGACTAGCACACGAGCAGTTCTTC. The whole variable domain, filled in from reference TRBV11-3 and TRBJ2-1, reads EAGVVQSPRYKIIEKKQPVAFWCNPISGHNTLYWYLQNLGQGPELLIRYENEEAVDDSQLPKDRFSAERLKGVDSTLKIQPAELGDSAVYLCASSPGLAHEQFFGPGTRLTVL.

This clonotype was recorded many times. The chain is built from TRBV7-8 and TRBJ2-5; D ambiguous. The CDR3 totals 14 residues. V was pared by 4 bases and J by 2 bases, with 11 bases between. In germline, CDR1 is SGHVS, CDR2 FQNEAQ. The CDR3 sequence: CASSSRTEQETQYF. The CDR3 coding sequence is TGTGCCAGCAGCTCCCGGACGGAACAAGAGACCCAGTACTTC.

This clonotype was detected a few times. J is TRBJ2-2 and V is TRBV10-3, with 8 bases that match TRBD2. Germline V gene lookup returns CDR1 ENHRY and CDR2 SYGVKD. With V trimmed by 2 bases and J by 7 bases, 9 bases remained unmatched. The CDR3 spans 16 residues. CDR3 protein: CAISEQGAGVHGELFF. DNA for the CDR3: TGTGCCATCAGTGAGCAGGGAGCGGGAGTGCACGGGGAGCTGTTTTTT.

This clonotype has more than one count but fewer than ten. This sequence joins TRBV5-1 and TRBJ1-2; D perhaps matches TRBD1 (6 bases). Deletions cut 5 bases from V and 4 bases from J, with 21 bases between. Germline CDR1 SGHRS, CDR2 YFSETQ. The CDR3 is made up of 16 amino acids. The CDR3 loop reads CASSQQGFDVGYGYTF. The CDR3 DNA sequence: TGCGCCAGCAGTCAACAGGGATTTGACGTTGGCTATGGCTACACCTTC.

This clonotype was detected ten times or more. The V call is TRBV3-1, the J call TRBJ2-1; 12 nucleotides align to TRBD2. V dropped 3 bases and J dropped 8; count of bases not matched to a gene: 5. The V gene's germline CDR1 is LGHDT and CDR2 YNNKEL (reference sequence). The CDR3 has 15 amino acids. The CDR3 region has the DNA TGTGCCAGCAGCCATCGGACTAGCGGGACAGATGAGCAGTTCTTC. It encodes CASSHRTSGTDEQFF.

This clonotype was seen many times. This chain joins TRBV6-1 and TRBJ2-5; 11 nucleotides align to TRBD2. The trim removed 4 bases at V and 5 bases at J, leaving 9 bases unmatched. This CDR3 region has 16 residues. From germline, CDR1 is MNHNS and CDR2 SASEGT. As DNA, the CDR3 is TGTGCCAGCAGTGCCGTAGCGGGAGGGCCGGGGGAGACCCAGTACTTC. Translated, it gives CASSAVAGGPGETQYF.

This clonotype showed up just a few times. The chain joins TRBV25-1 to TRBJ2-4; D not resolved. Germline CDR1 reads MGHDK; CDR2 reads SYGVNS. The length of the CDR3 is 15 residues. The germline V and J ends were trimmed by 2 bases and 1 base, with 9 bases remaining between them. As DNA, the CDR3 is TGTGCCAGCAGTGAACTCAAAGGTGCCAAAAACATTCAGTACTTC. Its protein product is CASSELKGAKNIQYF.